The 27 T cell receptor beta chains below all came from one sample that was sequenced in a study of CD8+CD57+ T cells in acquired aplastic anemia. TCR beta VDJ combinations and CDR3 sequences were profiled from genomic DNA. TCRdb reprocessed the reads with MiXCR, giving one entry per CDR3 protein. The sample lists about 270,000 distinct CDR3 sequences; 56% were seen once. The material sequenced was sorted CD4+, CD8+, or CD8+CD57+ T cells (not recorded which) from PBMCs. Receptor source: a human donor with severe aplastic anemia or a healthy control (not recorded which).

The J gene is TRBJ2-1, the V gene TRBV10-1; D remains ambiguous. Trimming took 8 bases from V and 7 from J, leaving 6 bases between them. CDR3 length equals 10 residues. CDR1 and CDR2 from the germline V gene are WNHNN and SYGVQD (reference sequence). The CDR3 DNA reads TGCGCCAGCGTGTTGAATGAGCAGTTCTTC. It is translated as CASVLNEQFF.

This clonotype has ten or more counts. The chain uses TRBV7-9 and TRBJ2-1, with 9 bases identical to TRBD2. This CDR3 comprises 15 residues. After removal of 6 bases from V and 0 bases from J, the junction contained 3 bases not matched to a gene. CDR1 is SEHNR and CDR2 is FQNEAQ in the germline V gene (reference sequence). The CDR3 region has the DNA TGTGCCAGCAGGAATAGCGGGGGCTCCTACAATGAGCAGTTCTTC. Protein sequence: CASRNSGGSYNEQFF. Together with reference TRBV7-9 and TRBJ2-1, the CDR3 gives the full variable domain: DTGVSQNPRHKITKRGQNVTFRCDPISEHNRLYWYRQTLGQGPEFLTYFQNEAQLEKSRLLSDRFSAERPKGSFSTLEIQRTEQGDSAMYLCASRNSGGSYNEQFFGPGTRLTVL.

The table lists this clonotype with a count of one. This chain links TRBV7-8 with TRBJ1-6, with 8 bases matching TRBD1. Germline trimming cut 5 bases from V and 6 bases from J; bases unmatched to any gene: 6. Germline loops: CDR1 SGHVS, CDR2 FQNEAQ. The CDR3 runs 15 residues. CDR3 bases: TGTGCCAGCAGCCCTACAGGGGGAGCTAATTCACCCCTCCACTTT. This translates into CASSPTGGANSPLHF.

This clonotype was counted once. The genes are TRBV20-1 and TRBJ2-7; maybe TRBD1 (6 bases). The CDR3 length is 15 residues. Germline V CDR1 and CDR2: DFQATT, SNEGSKA (reference sequence). V was trimmed by 3 bases and J by 1 base, leaving 16 bases between them. The chain's CDR3 is CSARDPDSASYEQYF. In DNA form, the CDR3 reads TGCAGTGCTAGGGACCCGGACAGCGCTTCCTACGAGCAGTACTTC.

This clonotype has just a few counts. The chain has TRBV5-1 and TRBJ2-7; tentative D call: TRBD2 (5 bases). V lost 4 bases to trimming and J lost 2 bases, with 13 bases between them. The CDR3 runs 14 residues. Per germline, CDR1 SGHRS and CDR2 YFSETQ. The CDR3 sequence: CASSPRTEAYEQYF. The CDR3 region has the DNA TGCGCCAGCAGCCCGAGGACGGAGGCCTACGAGCAGTACTTC.

This clonotype was recorded many times. The chain uses TRBV6-1 and TRBJ2-7; D not resolved. Germline V gene sequence: CDR1 MNHNS, CDR2 SASEGT. Trimming stripped 2 bases from V and 1 base from J, with 9 bases between. The CDR3 length is 14 residues. CDR3 sequence reads: CASSENWQSYEQYF. For the CDR3, the DNA is TGTGCCAGCAGTGAAAACTGGCAGTCCTACGAGCAGTACTTC.

With respect to this clonotype: One junction end does not reproduce the germline sequence, and a read error may be involved. The chain uses TRBV5-6 and TRBJ1-1; tentative D call: TRBD1 (6 bases). The CDR3 has 13 amino acids. Per germline, CDR1 SGHDT and CDR2 YYEEEE. In nucleotides, the CDR3 is TGTGCCAGCAGCTATCGGGGGGGCACTGAAGCTCTCTTT. This translates into CASSYRGGTEALF.

A remark on this clonotype: One junction end does not reproduce the germline sequence, and a read error may be involved. The DNA of the CDR3 is TGTGCCAGCAGCGGGCAGGGCGGGACAGATCCGCAGTATTTT. This sequence encodes CASSGQGGTDPQYF. This chain uses TRBV9 with TRBJ2-3; maybe TRBD1 (7 bases). Per the germline V gene, CDR1 is SGDLS and CDR2 is YYNGEE. CDR3 length: 14 amino acids.

The chain has TRBV7-9 and TRBJ2-7, with D hard to call. The CDR3 is 16 residues long. From germline, CDR1 is SEHNR and CDR2 FQNEAQ (reference sequence). V lost 2 bases and J 2 bases, leaving 16 bases between the germline ends. The CDR3 sequence is CASSLYHGIQAYEQYF. CDR3 sequence (DNA): TGTGCCAGCAGCTTATACCACGGAATCCAGGCCTACGAGCAGTACTTC.

J is TRBJ1-2 and V is TRBV7-9; no reliable D call. CDR1 is SEHNR, CDR2 FQNEAQ, per germline (reference sequence). V was cut by 6 bases and J by 7 bases, with 12 bases left in between. The CDR3 is made up of 12 amino acids. Here the CDR3 reads CASSQSAGGYTF. CDR3 DNA sequence: TGTGCCAGCAGTCAATCGGCGGGTGGCTACACCTTC.

This clonotype has ten or more counts. The rearrangement uses TRBV5-8 and TRBJ2-4, with D tentatively TRBD1 (5 bases). Germline V CDR1 and CDR2: SGHTS, YDEGEE. V was cut by 4 bases and J by 0 bases, with 11 bases left in between. This CDR3 comprises 15 residues. The CDR3 sequence: CASSIRQIAKNIQYF. The CDR3 DNA reads as TGTGCCAGCAGCATCCGACAGATAGCCAAAAACATTCAGTACTTC.

The CDR3 here is CASTRDGYGYTF. Written as DNA, the CDR3 is TGTGCCAGCACCAGGGACGGCTATGGCTACACCTTC. The V call is TRBV12-3 or TRBV12-4, the J call TRBJ1-2; a weak D match, TRBD1 (5 bases). Trimming removed 7 bases from V and 4 bases from J, with 10 bases in between. The CDR3 spans 12 residues.

The rearrangement uses TRBV29-1 and TRBJ2-3, with D uncertain. V was cut by 5 bases and J by 3 bases, with 9 bases left in between. Germline values: CDR1 SQVTM, CDR2 ANQGSEA. The length of the CDR3 is 12 residues. The CDR3 loop reads CSVKVPTDTQYF. CDR3 nucleotides: TGCAGCGTTAAAGTGCCAACAGATACGCAGTATTTT.

With regard to this clonotype: A junction end diverges from the germline sequence, so it may reflect a read error. CDR3 sequence (DNA): TGTCCCACCAGCGCTCCAGGGTTGAATCAGCCCCAGCATTTT. It specifies CPTSAPGLNQPQHF. The chain employs TRBV24-1 and TRBJ1-5; D possibly corresponds to TRBD1 (5 bases). Germline values: CDR1 KGHDR, CDR2 SFDVKD. The CDR3 has 14 amino acids.

This clonotype was detected many times. The genes are TRBV7-3 and TRBJ2-5; 8 nucleotides line up with TRBD2. This CDR3 is 14 amino acids long. J lost 5 bases, V lost 1 base, and 3 bases had no gene match. Per germline, CDR1 SGHTA and CDR2 FQGTGA. The CDR3 DNA is TGTGCCAGCAGCTTAAACGGGGGGGCCGAGACCCAGTACTTC. This gives the protein CASSLNGGAETQYF.

V usage is TRBV7-3 and J usage is TRBJ1-2; D is perhaps TRBD1 (5 bases). V was shortened by 4 bases and J by 12 bases, with 18 bases between the two germline ends. Germline V CDR1 and CDR2: SGHTA, FQGTGA. This CDR3 spans 13 amino acids. The CDR3 region has the DNA TGTGCCAGCAGCTGCCCATGGGACGGAGCTCACACCTTC. As protein: CASSCPWDGAHTF.

The chain employs TRBV15 and TRBJ1-5; 7 positions match TRBD1. Trimming at V came to 5 bases and at J to 4 bases, leaving 5 bases not matched to a gene. Germline CDR1 LNHNV, CDR2 YYDKDF (reference sequence). This CDR3 is built from 14 residues. CDR3 DNA sequence: TGTGCCACCAGCCGCGAGGGGGCGAATCAGCCCCAGCATTTT. Translation gives CATSREGANQPQHF.

CDR3 residues: CASSQDRRERGIGGETQYF. For the CDR3, the DNA is TGCGCCAGCAGCCAAGATCGGCGGGAGCGGGGGATCGGAGGAGAGACCCAGTACTTC. The chain recombines TRBV4-1 with TRBJ2-5; TRBD2 matches 8 bases. CDR3 size: 19 residues. V shed 0 bases, J shed 4 bases, and the junction held 16 bases outside the gene matches. Germline CDR1 and CDR2: MGHRA and YSYEKL.

The rearrangement links TRBV7-2 to TRBJ2-7, with D tentatively TRBD1 or TRBD2 (5 bases each). V was shortened by 9 bases and J by 3 bases, with 18 bases between the two germline ends. Germline loops: CDR1 SGHTA, CDR2 FQGNSA. The CDR3 length is 14 residues. The CDR3 region is CASSIGEPLYEQYF. In DNA form, the CDR3 reads TGTGCCAGTAGTATAGGGGAGCCTCTCTACGAGCAGTACTTC. Full variable domain (missing parts from reference TRBV7-2 and TRBJ2-7): GAGVSQSPSNKVTEKGKDVELRCDPISGHTALYWYRQSLGQGLEFLIYFQGNSAPDKSGLPSDRFSAERTGGSVSTLTIQRTQQEDSAVYLCASSIGEPLYEQYFGPGTRLTVT.

The chain has TRBV19 and TRBJ1-5, with 8 bases lining up with TRBD1. Germline-derived CDR1 and CDR2 are LNHDA and SQIVND (reference sequence). The V gene end was trimmed by 9 bases and the J gene end by 4 bases; junction bases not matched to a gene: 8. This CDR3 contains 14 residues. CDR3 protein: CASNSGGANQPQHF. The CDR3 DNA is TGTGCCAGCAACTCAGGGGGCGCAAATCAGCCCCAGCATTTT.

The J gene is TRBJ2-7, the V gene TRBV14; no reliable D call. CDR3 length: 11 residues. Trimming took off 3 bases at V and 7 bases at J, with 7 bases between the two ends. Germline loops: CDR1 SGHDN, CDR2 FVKESK. For the CDR3, the DNA is TGTGCCAGCAGCCACCACTATGAGCAGTACTTC. It is translated as CASSHHYEQYF.

This clonotype was found many times. The CDR3 DNA follows: TGTGCCAGCAGTGAACTGGGGGAAGGAAACACCATATATTTT. This sequence encodes CASSELGEGNTIYF. The chain couples TRBV6-1 to TRBJ1-3, with TRBD1 as a possible D gene (5 bases). The CDR3 length is 14 residues. In germline, CDR1 is MNHNS, CDR2 SASEGT. Trimming stripped 2 bases from V and 4 bases from J, with 9 bases between.

CDR3 protein: CASSPPSDTQYF. DNA for the CDR3: TGTGCCAGCAGCCCCCCCTCAGATACGCAGTATTTT. The chain couples TRBV9 to TRBJ2-3; D unclear. The CDR3 length is 12 residues. Germline V gene sequence: CDR1 SGDLS, CDR2 YYNGEE. The germline V and J ends were trimmed by 4 bases and 4 bases, with 7 bases remaining between them.

The genes are TRBV19 and TRBJ2-2; 10 bases are a match to TRBD1. The germline CDR1 and CDR2 sequences are LNHDA and SQIVND (reference sequence). The CDR3 runs 16 residues. With V trimmed by 7 bases and J by 7 bases, 12 bases remained unmatched. The CDR3: CASKSDDRGLSGELFF. DNA for the CDR3: TGTGCCAGTAAGTCCGATGACAGGGGGCTGAGCGGGGAGCTGTTTTTT.

V usage is TRBV18 and J usage is TRBJ1-5, with a weak D call TRBD1 (5 bases). Germline-derived CDR1 and CDR2 are KGHSH and LQKENI. With 4 bases removed from V and 7 bases from J, the gap between germline ends came to 20 bases. This CDR3 contains 16 residues. CDR3 sequence reads: CASSRTHGGEKQPQHF. In DNA form, the CDR3 reads TGTGCCAGCTCACGGACGCACGGAGGGGAAAAACAGCCCCAGCATTTT.

Remarks on this clonotype: An end of the junction differs from the germline gene, which may be a read error. This sequence joins TRBV10-3 and TRBJ2-3; 11 nucleotides agree with TRBD2. The CDR3 is 18 residues long. Germline-derived CDR1 and CDR2 are ENHRY and SYGVKD. CDR3 in DNA: TGTGCCAGCAGTTACGGAGGGCTAGCGGGAGGTTACACAGATACGCAGTATTTT. Translation gives CASSYGGLAGGYTDTQYF.

This clonotype was counted between two and nine times. The chain combines TRBV5-1 with TRBJ2-2, with 7 nucleotides matching TRBD1. Germline V gene data show CDR1 as SGHRS and CDR2 as YFSETQ. Unmatched junction bases numbered 13, after V lost 4 bases and J lost 4 bases. The CDR3 spans 17 residues. The CDR3 DNA reads as TGCGCCAGCAGCCTGACTGTCACAGGGGTAGGCACCGGGGAGCTGTTTTTT. It yields the protein CASSLTVTGVGTGELFF.